These 26 T cell receptor gamma chains were sequenced from one sample in a study of gamma-delta T cells after stem cell transplantation (dated by TCRdb to the mid-2010s). The library relied on RT-PCR. Sequencing relied on an Illumina MiSeq. The public reads were reprocessed by TCRdb using CATT, and rows of matching DNA were later combined. The sample contains about 400 gamma-chain clones, about 18% of them found a single time. Roughly half of the sample is in the top ten clones. The source material was gamma-delta T cells. These receptor sequences come from a human donor. It is not recorded whose cells these are; they may come from a transplant donor.

Of note for this clone: This likely came from a read error, as a far larger clone is one base away. CDR3 region: CALWEVQDLELGKKSKVF. The CDR3 region has the DNA TGTGCCTTGTGGGAGGTGCAGGATTTAGAGTTGGGCAAAAAAAGCAAGGTATTT. The rearrangement uses TRGV9 and TRGJP. The CDR3 contains 18 residues. Germline CDR1 is GITISATS and CDR2 is ISYDGTV (reference sequence).

Judged by abundance, this clone is large. This chain joins TRGV9 and TRGJP. Germline lookup yields CDR1 GITISATS and CDR2 ISYDGTV (reference sequence). CDR3 length equals 17 residues. J gave up 7 bases and V 3 bases, and 9 bases lay outside the gene matches. DNA for the CDR3: TGTGCCTTGTGGGAGCCGGCGGGTGAGTTGGGCAAAAAAATCAAGGTATTT. It specifies CALWEPAGELGKKIKVF.

This clone occurred a few times. A far larger clone is just one base off, so this is likely a read error. Other DNA sequences in the sample encode the same CDR3. V and J are TRGV3 and TRGJP2. Germline V lookup: CDR1 VTNTFY, CDR2 YDVSTARD (reference sequence). The CDR3 sequence is 12 residues long. DNA of the CDR3: TGCGCCACCTGGGAGGGAGGGTGGATCAAGACGTTT. Translation: CATWEGGWIKTF.

A word on this clone: A much larger clone sits a single nucleotide away, making a read error possible. The chain uses TRGV9 and TRGJP. The CDR3 is 16 residues long. CDR1 and CDR2 (germline): GITISATS, ISYDGTV (reference sequence). V shed 3 bases and J 4 bases; nucleotides not matched to a gene: 3. The DNA for the CDR3 is TGTGCCTTGTGGGAGCATCAAGAGTTGGGCAAAAAAATCAAGGTATTT. Its protein product is CALWEHQELGKKIKVF.

This chain connects TRGV9 to TRGJ1 or TRGJ2. The length of the CDR3 is 14 residues. J gave up 0 bases and V 2 bases, and 4 bases lay outside the gene matches. The germline CDR1 and CDR2 sequences are GITISATS and ISYDGTV (reference sequence). In nucleotides, the CDR3 is TGTGCCTTGTGGGAGGCCAAGAATTATTATAAGAAACTCTTT. Translating gives CALWEAKNYYKKLF.

The chain uses TRGV9 and TRGJ1 or TRGJ2. Germline V lookup: CDR1 GITISATS, CDR2 ISYDGTV (reference sequence). This CDR3 contains 13 residues. The V segment lost 3 bases and the J segment 7 bases; nucleotides outside the gene matches: 9. CDR3 in DNA: TGTGCCTTGTGGGAGCCGACGGGATATAAGAAACTCTTT. Protein sequence: CALWEPTGYKKLF.

This clone appeared a few times. This may be a read error: a much more frequent sequence differs by one nucleotide. This chain connects TRGV9 to TRGJP. Germline-derived CDR1 and CDR2 are GITISATS and ISYDGTV (reference sequence). The CDR3 is 16 residues long. For the CDR3, the DNA is TGTGCCTTGTGGGAGAACGAAGAGTTGGGCAAAAAAAACAAGGTATTT. It specifies CALWENEELGKKNKVF.

This clone was found a few times. It may be a read error: a sequence one base away is much more abundant. The same CDR3 arises from other DNA sequences in this sample as well. V gene TRGV9 combines with J gene TRGJP. CDR3 length equals 16 residues. Germline trimming cut 2 bases from V and 4 bases from J; bases unmatched to any gene: 2. Germline V gene sequence: CDR1 GITISATS, CDR2 ISYDGTV (reference sequence). Here the CDR3 reads CALWEDQELGKKIKVF. The CDR3 coding sequence is TGTGCCTTGTGGGAGGACCAAGAGTTGGGCAAAAAAATCAAGGTATTT.

The chain couples TRGV9 to TRGJP. Germline V gives CDR1 GITISATS, CDR2 ISYDGTV (reference sequence). The CDR3 loop spans 16 amino acids. Trimming cost V 4 bases and J 4 bases; bases outside gene matches: 4. The DNA for the CDR3 is TGTGCCTTGTGGGACCTCCAAGAGTTGGGCAAAAAAATCAAGGTATTT. Residues: CALWDLQELGKKIKVF.

Judged by abundance, this clone is large. This same CDR3 is encoded by further DNA sequences in the sample. This chain links TRGV2 with TRGJP2. The junction had 11 bases not matched to a gene; V was cut back by 7 bases and J by 12 bases. Per the germline V gene, CDR1 is EGSNGY and CDR2 is YDSYNSKV. The CDR3 covers 12 residues. The CDR3, as DNA: TGTGCCACCTGTTCCCCTGGTGGGATCAAGACGTTT. It translates to CATCSPGGIKTF.

There are a few counts of this clone. This chain connects TRGV9 to TRGJP. CDR3 size: 16 residues. Germline V gene sequence: CDR1 GITISATS, CDR2 ISYDGTV (reference sequence). V lost 3 bases, J lost 6 bases, and 5 bases stayed unmatched. The CDR3 spells CALWEYVELGKKIKVF. CDR3 DNA: TGTGCCTTGTGGGAGTACGTAGAGTTGGGCAAAAAAATCAAGGTATTT.

This clone was picked up a small number of times. The chain is built from TRGV4 and TRGJ1 or TRGJ2. The junction had 0 bases not matched to a gene; V was cut back by 0 bases and J by 13 bases. Germline loops: CDR1 EGSTGY, CDR2 YDSYTSSV. This CDR3 is built from 9 residues. CDR3 nucleotides: TGTGCCACCTGGGATGGGAAACTCTTT. It encodes CATWDGKLF.

The rearrangement links TRGV9 to TRGJP. CDR1 is GITISATS, CDR2 ISYDGTV, per germline (reference sequence). V dropped 5 bases and J dropped 4; count of bases not matched to a gene: 5. This CDR3 comprises 16 residues. This chain's CDR3 is CALWAFQELGKKIKVF. CDR3 nucleotide sequence: TGTGCCTTGTGGGCATTTCAAGAGTTGGGCAAAAAAATCAAGGTATTT.

On this clone: One base away lies a much larger clone, so this may be a sequencing read error. Additional DNA sequences in this sample encode the identical CDR3. The rearrangement uses TRGV9 and TRGJP. This CDR3 spans 16 amino acids. V was clipped by 3 bases and J by 3 bases; unmatched bases: 2. In germline, CDR1 is GITISATS, CDR2 ISYDGTV (reference sequence). This CDR3 is CALWESQELGKKIKVF. CDR3 nucleotides: TGTGCCTTGTGGGAGTCGCAAGAGTTGGGCAAAAAAATCAAGGTATTT.

The chain combines TRGV9 with TRGJP. The germline V gene encodes CDR1 GITISATS and CDR2 ISYDGTV (reference sequence). The CDR3 is made up of 17 amino acids. V gave up 0 bases and J gave up 6 bases; unmatched junction bases: 5. CDR3 sequence (DNA): TGTGCCTTGTGGGAGGTGTTGACAGAGTTGGGCAAAAAAATCAAGGTATTT. Protein sequence: CALWEVLTELGKKIKVF.

This clone was observed a few times. This may come from a read error, since a much larger clone is one base off. This CDR3 is also generated by other DNA sequences in the sample. The chain recombines TRGV9 with TRGJP. The CDR3 spans 16 residues. V was clipped by 3 bases and J by 3 bases; unmatched bases: 2. The germline V gene encodes CDR1 GITISATS and CDR2 ISYDGTV (reference sequence). The CDR3 DNA reads as TGTGCCTTGTGGGAGCTGCAAGAGTTGGGCAAAAAAATCAAGGTATTT. Encoded protein: CALWELQELGKKIKVF.

Points on this clone: One end of the junction varies from germline; a read error may be responsible. The rearrangement joins TRGV9 to TRGJP. Germline assignment: CDR1 GITISATS and CDR2 ISYDGTV (reference sequence). There are 16 residues in the CDR3. The CDR3 region is CALWVVKELGKKIKVF. The CDR3 DNA reads TGTGCCTTGTGGGTGGTGAAGGAGTTGGGCAAAAAAATCAAGGTATTT.

This clone has just a few counts. A read error likely explains this, since a far larger clone differs by one base. V is TRGV8 and J is TRGJ1 or TRGJ2. The CDR3 has 16 residues. Germline V gene data show CDR1 as VENAVY and CDR2 as YDSYNSRV. CDR3 loop: CATWGSKLPNYYKKLF. The CDR3 DNA sequence: TGTGCTACCTGGGGCTCAAAACTACCGAATTATTATAAGAAACTCTTT.

Worth noting for this clone: A single base separates this from a much larger clone, so it may be a read error. This same CDR3 is encoded by further DNA sequences in the sample. This chain connects TRGV9 to TRGJP. CDR3 length equals 16 residues. Germline V gene lookup returns CDR1 GITISATS and CDR2 ISYDGTV (reference sequence). Unmatched junction bases numbered 2, after V lost 2 bases and J lost 4 bases. CDR3 loop: CALWEGQELGKKIKVF. CDR3 coding DNA: TGTGCCTTGTGGGAGGGTCAAGAGTTGGGCAAAAAAATCAAGGTATTT.

The genes are TRGV9 and TRGJP. CDR1 and CDR2 from the germline V gene are GITISATS and ISYDGTV (reference sequence). This CDR3 spans 16 amino acids. After removal of 4 bases from V and 4 bases from J, the junction contained 4 bases not matched to a gene. CDR3 nucleotides: TGTGCCTTGTGGGATTTTCAAGAGTTGGGCAAAAAAATCAAGGTATTT. Its translation is CALWDFQELGKKIKVF.

The chain carries TRGV8 and TRGJ1 or TRGJ2. Trimming at V came to 8 bases and at J to 3 bases, leaving 1 base not matched to a gene. The CDR3 is made up of 10 amino acids. Germline assignment: CDR1 VENAVY and CDR2 YDSYNSRV. The DNA of the CDR3 is TGTGCCACCTCTTATTATAAGAAACTCTTT. Its protein is CATSYYKKLF.

About this clone itself: This sample also contains other DNA sequences that code for the same CDR3. J is TRGJP and V is TRGV9. The junction had 5 bases not matched to a gene; V was cut back by 0 bases and J by 6 bases. The CDR3 loop spans 17 amino acids. From germline, CDR1 is GITISATS and CDR2 ISYDGTV (reference sequence). The CDR3 DNA sequence: TGTGCCTTGTGGGAGGTGCATGGAGAGTTGGGCAAAAAAATCAAGGTATTT. The encoded protein is CALWEVHGELGKKIKVF.

Sample share makes this clone large. The CDR3 sequence: CATWVRYYKKLF. The CDR3 nucleotides are TGTGCCACCTGGGTGAGGTATTATAAGAAACTCTTT. The chain recombines TRGV4 with TRGJ1 or TRGJ2. Germline V CDR1 and CDR2: EGSTGY, YDSYTSSV. The CDR3 has 12 amino acids. The ends lost 5 bases at V and 4 bases at J; junction bases unmatched: 5.

The chain uses TRGV3 and TRGJ1 or TRGJ2. With 0 bases clipped from V and 5 bases from J, the junction kept 7 bases outside the gene matches. The CDR3 loop spans 14 amino acids. In germline, CDR1 is VTNTFY, CDR2 YDVSTARD (reference sequence). CDR3 loop: CATWDRAKDYKKLF. The CDR3, as DNA: TGTGCCACCTGGGACAGGGCCAAAGATTATAAGAAACTCTTT.

This clone was recorded a few times. This is likely an artifact of a read error, given a far larger clone one base away. This sample includes further DNA sequences coding for the same CDR3. V usage is TRGV2 and J usage is TRGJP2. CDR1 and CDR2 (germline): EGSNGY, YDSYNSKV. The CDR3 is 15 amino acids. CDR3 coding DNA: TGCGCCACCTGGGACGGTTATAGTAGTGATTGGATCAAGACGTTT. Translated, it gives CATWDGYSSDWIKTF.

Only a few counts were recorded for this clone. A much larger clone differs from this one at a single base, so this may be a read error. The sample contains more than one DNA sequence encoding this CDR3. The chain links TRGV8 to TRGJ1 or TRGJ2. CDR3 size: 15 residues. Looked up from germline, CDR1 is VENAVY and CDR2 is YDSYNSRV. V trimming: 1 base; J trimming: 2 bases; junction bases outside the gene matches: 8. The CDR3 region is CATWDSPPYYYKKLF. DNA for the CDR3: TGTGCCACCTGGGATAGCCCTCCTTATTATTATAAGAAACTCTTT.